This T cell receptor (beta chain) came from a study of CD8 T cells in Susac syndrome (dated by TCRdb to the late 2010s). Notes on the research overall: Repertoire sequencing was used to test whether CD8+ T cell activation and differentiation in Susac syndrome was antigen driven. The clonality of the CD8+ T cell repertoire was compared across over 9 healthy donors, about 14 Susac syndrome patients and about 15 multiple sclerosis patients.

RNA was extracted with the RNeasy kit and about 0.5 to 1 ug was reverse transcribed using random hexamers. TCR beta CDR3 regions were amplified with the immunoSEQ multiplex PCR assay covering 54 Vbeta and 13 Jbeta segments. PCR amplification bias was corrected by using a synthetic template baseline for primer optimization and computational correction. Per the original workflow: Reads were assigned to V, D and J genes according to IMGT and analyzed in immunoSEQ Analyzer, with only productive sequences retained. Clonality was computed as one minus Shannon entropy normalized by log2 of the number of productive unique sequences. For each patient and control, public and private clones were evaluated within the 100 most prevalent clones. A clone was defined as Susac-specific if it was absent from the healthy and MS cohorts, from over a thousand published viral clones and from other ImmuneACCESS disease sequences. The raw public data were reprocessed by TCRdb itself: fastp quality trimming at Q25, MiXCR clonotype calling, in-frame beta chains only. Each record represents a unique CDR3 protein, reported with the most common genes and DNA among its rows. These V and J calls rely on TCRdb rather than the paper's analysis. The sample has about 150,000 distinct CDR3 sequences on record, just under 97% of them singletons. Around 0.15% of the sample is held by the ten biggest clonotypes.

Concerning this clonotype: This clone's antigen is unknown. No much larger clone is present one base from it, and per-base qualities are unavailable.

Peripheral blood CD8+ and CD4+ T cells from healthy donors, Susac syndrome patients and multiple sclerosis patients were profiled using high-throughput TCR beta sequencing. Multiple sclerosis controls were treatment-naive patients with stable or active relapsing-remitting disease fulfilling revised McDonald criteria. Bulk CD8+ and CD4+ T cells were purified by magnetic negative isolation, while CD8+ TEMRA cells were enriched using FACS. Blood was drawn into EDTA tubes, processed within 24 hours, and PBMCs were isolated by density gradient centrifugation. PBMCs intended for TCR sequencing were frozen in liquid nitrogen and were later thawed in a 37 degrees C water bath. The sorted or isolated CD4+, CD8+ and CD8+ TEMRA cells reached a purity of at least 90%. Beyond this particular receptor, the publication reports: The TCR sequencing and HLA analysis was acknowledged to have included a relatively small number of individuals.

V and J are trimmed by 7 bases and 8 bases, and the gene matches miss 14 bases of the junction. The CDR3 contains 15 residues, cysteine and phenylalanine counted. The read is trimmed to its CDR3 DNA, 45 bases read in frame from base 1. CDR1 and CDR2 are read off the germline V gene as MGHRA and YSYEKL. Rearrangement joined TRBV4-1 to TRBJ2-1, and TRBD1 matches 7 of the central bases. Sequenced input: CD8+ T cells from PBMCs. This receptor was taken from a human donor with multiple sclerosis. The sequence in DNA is TGCGCCAGCATCTCTCAGGGGGAGATTGTCGATGAGCAGTTCTTC. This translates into CASISQGEIVDEQFF.